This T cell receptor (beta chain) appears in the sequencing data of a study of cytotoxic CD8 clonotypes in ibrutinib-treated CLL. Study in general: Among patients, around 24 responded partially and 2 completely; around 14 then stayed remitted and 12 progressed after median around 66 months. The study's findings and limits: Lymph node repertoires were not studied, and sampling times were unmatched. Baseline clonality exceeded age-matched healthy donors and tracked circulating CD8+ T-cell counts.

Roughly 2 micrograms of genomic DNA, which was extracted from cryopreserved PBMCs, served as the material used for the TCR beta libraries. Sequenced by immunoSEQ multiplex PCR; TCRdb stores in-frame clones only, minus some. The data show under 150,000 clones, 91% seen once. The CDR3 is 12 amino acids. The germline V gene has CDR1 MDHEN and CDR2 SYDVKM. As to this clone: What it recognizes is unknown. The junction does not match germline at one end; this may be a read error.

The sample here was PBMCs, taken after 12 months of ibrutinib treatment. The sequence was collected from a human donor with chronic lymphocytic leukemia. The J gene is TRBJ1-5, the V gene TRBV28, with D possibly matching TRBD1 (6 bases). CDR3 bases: TGTGCCAGCAGTACAGGGTTTCAGGCCCAGCATTTT. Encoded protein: CASSTGFQAQHF.